The 30 T cell receptor beta chains below come from one sample, sequenced in a study of T-cell memory formation after mild COVID-19. TCRdb reanalysed the 5' RACE reads using MiXCR and keeps one entry per CDR3 protein. The sample records 450,000 to 650,000 distinct CDR3 sequences, around 21% being singletons. What was sequenced was PBMCs or a T cell subset sorted from them (not recorded which). The origin of the receptors is an adult woman who had mild COVID-19 (a few samples of this study predate the infection). Cell type and time point are not known.

This clonotype appeared a few times. This rearrangement joins TRBV15 to TRBJ2-7; tentatively, D is TRBD1 or TRBD2 (5 bases each). Germline V gives CDR1 LNHNV, CDR2 YYDKDF (reference sequence). CDR3 size: 13 residues. Between the trimmed V and J ends, which lost 3 bases and 2 bases, there was a span of 8 bases. The CDR3 DNA follows: TGTGCCACCAGCAGGGGACGTACCTACGAGCAGTACTTC. Translated: CATSRGRTYEQYF.

This clonotype was picked up many times. The chain joins TRBV5-1 to TRBJ2-2; D is possibly TRBD1 (6 bases). This CDR3 contains 15 residues. V lost 4 bases and J lost 5, with 15 bases in between. Germline V lookup: CDR1 SGHRS, CDR2 YFSETQ. This CDR3 is CASSQTGSRTGELFF. The DNA of the CDR3 is TGCGCCAGCAGCCAAACAGGGAGCCGGACCGGGGAGCTGTTTTTT.

Only one count was recorded for this clonotype. V gene TRBV25-1 combines with J gene TRBJ1-2, with TRBD1 identical over 7 bases. Germline lookup yields CDR1 MGHDK and CDR2 SYGVNS. There are 14 residues in the CDR3. Losses at the gene ends were 3 bases for V and 7 bases for J; bases not matched to a gene: 8. As DNA, the CDR3 is TGTGCCAGCAGTGATCCCGACAGGGAGGGTGGCTACACCTTC. As protein: CASSDPDREGGYTF.

The V and J genes are TRBV12-3 or TRBV12-4 and TRBJ2-7, with D hard to call. Trimming stripped 6 bases from V and 6 bases from J, with 9 bases between. This CDR3 contains 11 residues. The chain's CDR3 is CASSRWGEQYF. In nucleotides, the CDR3 is TGTGCCAGCAGCCGCTGGGGCGAGCAGTACTTC.

The J gene is TRBJ1-2, the V gene TRBV15, with a weak D call TRBD1 (6 bases). The CDR3 spans 16 residues. The germline gives CDR1 LNHNV, CDR2 YYDKDF (reference sequence). V was shortened by 0 bases and J by 0 bases, with 11 bases between the two germline ends. DNA of the CDR3: TGTGCCACCAGCAGAGACAGGGGAAAATCTAACTATGGCTACACCTTC. This sequence encodes CATSRDRGKSNYGYTF.

The chain employs TRBV5-1 and TRBJ2-1; TRBD2 aligns across 10 bases. The V segment lost 0 bases and the J segment 4 bases; nucleotides outside the gene matches: 7. The length of the CDR3 is 17 residues. Germline values: CDR1 SGHRS, CDR2 YFSETQ. The CDR3, as DNA: TGCGCCAGCAGCTTGGGAAAGCGGGGGGGCTCTTACAATGAGCAGTTCTTC. This encodes CASSLGKRGGSYNEQFF.

The chain has TRBV5-1 and TRBJ2-7; D unclear. The CDR3 totals 14 residues. Deletions cut 0 bases from V and 2 bases from J, with 9 bases between. Germline V gene data show CDR1 as SGHRS and CDR2 as YFSETQ. CDR3 amino acids: CASSLVSNPYEQYF. The CDR3, as DNA: TGCGCCAGCAGCTTGGTTAGTAACCCCTACGAGCAGTACTTC.

This sequence joins TRBV7-3 and TRBJ2-1; 10 bases fit TRBD2. Germline values: CDR1 SGHTA, CDR2 FQGTGA. CDR3 size: 18 residues. The J segment lost 1 base and the V segment lost 5 bases, leaving 11 bases of the junction unmatched. The CDR3 region is CASSTNGVAGGSYNEQFF. Written as DNA, the CDR3 is TGTGCCAGCAGCACCAATGGGGTAGCGGGAGGATCCTACAATGAGCAGTTCTTC.

J is TRBJ2-7 and V is TRBV7-8; D perhaps matches TRBD2 (6 bases). CDR3 length equals 14 residues. V shed 1 base and J shed 7 bases, with 14 bases lying between them. CDR1 SGHVS and CDR2 FQNEAQ come from the germline V gene. DNA of the CDR3: TGTGCCAGCAGCTTAGGGAGGGCGCCGGTGGAGCAGTACTTC. It translates to CASSLGRAPVEQYF.

The chain links TRBV19 to TRBJ1-1, with 7 bases aligning to TRBD1. With V trimmed by 5 bases and J by 0 bases, 9 bases remained unmatched. Germline-derived CDR1 and CDR2 are LNHDA and SQIVND (reference sequence). This CDR3 comprises 16 residues. CDR3 sequence: CASSPWTGDMNTEAFF. In nucleotides, the CDR3 is TGTGCCAGTAGTCCTTGGACAGGAGATATGAACACTGAAGCTTTCTTT.

In nucleotides, the CDR3 is TGTGCCAGCAGCGGCAGGGGGAGTTCCCAAGAGACCCAGTACTTC. Its protein product is CASSGRGSSQETQYF. The chain recombines TRBV9 with TRBJ2-5; 7 bases agree with TRBD1. The germline V gene encodes CDR1 SGDLS and CDR2 YYNGEE. The CDR3 has 15 amino acids. J was trimmed by 1 base and V by 3 bases; bases with no gene match: 6.

This chain connects TRBV7-9 to TRBJ2-1, with 10 bases lining up with TRBD2. Per germline, CDR1 SEHNR and CDR2 FQNEAQ (reference sequence). The CDR3 contains 17 residues. Trimming cost V 5 bases and J 5 bases; bases outside gene matches: 12. The DNA for the CDR3 is TGTGCCAGCAGCCTCAGGACTAGCGGCGATTGGGACAATGAGCAGTTCTTC. Its protein is CASSLRTSGDWDNEQFF.

This chain links TRBV7-3 with TRBJ2-1; 9 nucleotides align to TRBD2. CDR1 is SGHTA and CDR2 is FQGTGA in the germline V gene. Unmatched junction bases numbered 8, after V lost 1 base and J lost 4 bases. This CDR3 spans 17 amino acids. CDR3 region: CASSLSRLAGPYNEQFF. For the CDR3, the DNA is TGTGCCAGCAGCTTAAGTCGGCTAGCGGGACCTTACAATGAGCAGTTCTTC.

The chain recombines TRBV27 with TRBJ2-3; 10 positions agree with TRBD2. Unmatched junction bases numbered 18, after V lost 5 bases and J lost 1 base. The CDR3 totals 20 residues. Germline V gives CDR1 MNHEY, CDR2 SMNVEV (reference sequence). The CDR3 spells CASSTRPAGGAGPGTDTQYF. CDR3 DNA: TGTGCCAGCAGTACCCGACCAGCGGGGGGGGCTGGTCCTGGCACAGATACGCAGTATTTT.

This clonotype was seen more than once but under ten times. V is TRBV4-2 and J is TRBJ2-4, with D hard to call. CDR3 length: 14 amino acids. Trimming took off 0 bases at V and 5 bases at J, with 8 bases between the two ends. Germline V gene sequence: CDR1 LGHNA, CDR2 YNFKEQ. The CDR3: CASSQDRAENIQYF. The DNA of the CDR3 is TGTGCCAGCAGCCAAGACCGGGCTGAAAACATTCAGTACTTC.

CDR3 in DNA: TGTGCCAGCAACCCAGGCACCCACCGAGCTTTCTTT. Amino acid sequence: CASNPGTHRAFF. The chain joins TRBV12-3 or TRBV12-4 to TRBJ1-1, with D uncertain. With 7 bases removed from V and 10 bases from J, the gap between germline ends came to 16 bases. This CDR3 region has 12 residues.

This sequence joins TRBV4-2 and TRBJ1-3, with D uncertain. V was shortened by 5 bases and J by 8 bases, with 19 bases between the two germline ends. Germline CDR1 and CDR2: LGHNA and YNFKEQ. This CDR3 has 15 residues. CDR3 region: CASSKAYSNQDTIYF. The CDR3, as DNA: TGTGCCAGCAGCAAAGCATACTCGAATCAAGACACCATATATTTT.

This clonotype occurred a few times. The rearrangement uses TRBV7-3 and TRBJ2-5; D may be TRBD1 (6 bases). The length of the CDR3 is 18 residues. Germline V gives CDR1 SGHTA, CDR2 FQGTGA. V was clipped by 1 base and J by 5 bases, with 23 bases between them. The CDR3: CASSLKGAAGAGVETQYF. CDR3 nucleotide sequence: TGTGCCAGCAGCTTAAAGGGCGCGGCCGGGGCAGGGGTGGAGACCCAGTACTTC.

There are many counts of this clonotype. The rearrangement links TRBV7-2 to TRBJ2-1, with TRBD2 matching 9 bases. Trimming removed 1 base from V and 6 bases from J; junction bases left unmatched: 4. This CDR3 is built from 15 residues. Germline loops: CDR1 SGHTA, CDR2 FQGNSA. The CDR3 DNA reads TGTGCCAGCAGCTTAGGCCTAGCGGGGATCAATGAGCAGTTCTTC. The encoded protein is CASSLGLAGINEQFF.

This clonotype was observed a few times. The chain recombines TRBV7-8 with TRBJ1-1; D uncertain. This CDR3 has 12 amino acids. Per the germline V gene, CDR1 is SGHVS and CDR2 is FQNEAQ. Trimming cost V 3 bases and J 9 bases, with 11 bases left between them. In DNA, the CDR3 is TGTGCCAGCAGCTTCTCGCGAGAGAAAGCTTTCTTT. Protein: CASSFSREKAFF. Supplemented by reference TRBV7-8 and TRBJ1-1, the full variable domain reads GAGVSQSPRYKVAKRGQDVALRCDPISGHVSLFWYQQALGQGPEFLTYFQNEAQLDKSGLPSDRFFAERPEGSVSTLKIQRTQQEDSAVYLCASSFSREKAFFGQGTRLTVV.

This clonotype showed up just a few times. The gene calls are TRBV6-1 and TRBJ2-7, with D tentatively TRBD1 (6 bases). CDR1 MNHNS and CDR2 SASEGT come from the germline V gene. The V end lost 7 bases, the J end lost 3 bases, and 16 bases lay between the germline ends. This CDR3 comprises 14 residues. The CDR3 region has the DNA TGTGCCAGCACCGGAAGGGGGTTTAGCTACGAGCAGTACTTC. As protein: CASTGRGFSYEQYF.

The chain carries TRBV20-1 and TRBJ1-5, with 12 bases fitting TRBD1. Trimming at V came to 5 bases and at J to 5 bases, leaving 7 bases not matched to a gene. The germline V gene has CDR1 DFQATT and CDR2 SNEGSKA (reference sequence). This CDR3 contains 15 residues. The CDR3 region is CSAGAGQGAYQPQHF. CDR3 DNA sequence: TGCAGTGCTGGGGCGGGACAGGGGGCTTATCAGCCCCAGCATTTT.

The V and J genes are TRBV5-6 and TRBJ2-7; 8 bases are shared with TRBD1. J gave up 3 bases and V 4 bases, and 9 bases lay outside the gene matches. The germline V gene encodes CDR1 SGHDT and CDR2 YYEEEE. The CDR3 extends over 15 amino acids. As DNA, the CDR3 is TGTGCCAGCAGCCAAGGGACAGGACCACTCTACGAGCAGTACTTC. It specifies CASSQGTGPLYEQYF.

The sample holds a few counts of this clonotype. The V gene is TRBV29-1, the J gene TRBJ2-7; TRBD1 aligns across 8 bases. The CDR3 runs to 15 residues. CDR1 and CDR2 from the germline V gene are SQVTM and ANQGSEA. Unmatched junction bases numbered 8, after V lost 1 base and J lost 3 bases. The CDR3 DNA reads as TGCAGCGTTGAAGTCGGGGGACAGGCCCTCTACGAGCAGTACTTC. Translating gives CSVEVGGQALYEQYF.

This clonotype has a single count. The chain is built from TRBV4-2 and TRBJ1-1; D ambiguous. This CDR3 is built from 15 residues. The germline CDR1 and CDR2 sequences are LGHNA and YNFKEQ. V was shortened by 0 bases and J by 0 bases, with 8 bases between the two germline ends. The CDR3 DNA reads as TGTGCCAGCAGCCAAGATCATACCGTGAACACTGAAGCTTTCTTT. Translated, it gives CASSQDHTVNTEAFF.

The sample holds a few counts of this clonotype. The chain uses TRBV7-3 and TRBJ2-1; 9 nucleotides match TRBD2. CDR1 and CDR2 (germline): SGHTA, FQGTGA. The CDR3 loop spans 15 amino acids. V gave up 5 bases and J gave up 6 bases; unmatched junction bases: 8. CDR3: CASSTDSGRFNEQFF. CDR3 DNA sequence: TGTGCCAGCAGCACAGATAGCGGGAGATTCAATGAGCAGTTCTTC.

The chain combines TRBV5-1 with TRBJ1-1; D ambiguous. The germline V and J ends were trimmed by 0 bases and 5 bases, with 14 bases remaining between them. The CDR3 is 15 amino acids. Germline values: CDR1 SGHRS, CDR2 YFSETQ. The CDR3 DNA reads as TGCGCCAGCAGCTTGGTAGCGGGTACAAGAACTGAAGCTTTCTTT. Its protein product is CASSLVAGTRTEAFF.

This clonotype showed up just a few times. CDR3 DNA sequence: TGTGCCAGCAGCTTCACTAGCGGGTGGTCAGATACGCAGTATTTT. This gives the protein CASSFTSGWSDTQYF. This chain connects TRBV7-2 to TRBJ2-3, with 9 bases matching TRBD2. The CDR3 runs 15 residues. Losses at the gene ends were 3 bases for V and 4 bases for J; bases not matched to a gene: 5. The V gene's germline CDR1 is SGHTA and CDR2 FQGNSA.

Only a few counts were recorded for this clonotype. This chain connects TRBV3-1 to TRBJ2-1; D is ambiguous. Trimming cost V 1 base and J 1 base, with 11 bases left between them. This CDR3 contains 16 residues. The germline V gene encodes CDR1 LGHDT and CDR2 YNNKEL (reference sequence). The CDR3 sequence is CASSQVPVGSYNEQFF. CDR3 coding DNA: TGTGCCAGCAGCCAAGTGCCCGTGGGGTCCTACAATGAGCAGTTCTTC.

This clonotype has just a few counts. This chain joins TRBV7-8 and TRBJ1-5; the D gene is possibly TRBD1 (5 bases). CDR1 is SGHVS and CDR2 is FQNEAQ in the germline V gene. CDR3 size: 15 residues. The V end was cut by 1 base, the J end by 6 bases, with 13 bases between. The CDR3 DNA is TGTGCCAGCAGCTTAGGGGTCTTAGGGACTCAGCCCCAGCATTTT. This gives the protein CASSLGVLGTQPQHF.